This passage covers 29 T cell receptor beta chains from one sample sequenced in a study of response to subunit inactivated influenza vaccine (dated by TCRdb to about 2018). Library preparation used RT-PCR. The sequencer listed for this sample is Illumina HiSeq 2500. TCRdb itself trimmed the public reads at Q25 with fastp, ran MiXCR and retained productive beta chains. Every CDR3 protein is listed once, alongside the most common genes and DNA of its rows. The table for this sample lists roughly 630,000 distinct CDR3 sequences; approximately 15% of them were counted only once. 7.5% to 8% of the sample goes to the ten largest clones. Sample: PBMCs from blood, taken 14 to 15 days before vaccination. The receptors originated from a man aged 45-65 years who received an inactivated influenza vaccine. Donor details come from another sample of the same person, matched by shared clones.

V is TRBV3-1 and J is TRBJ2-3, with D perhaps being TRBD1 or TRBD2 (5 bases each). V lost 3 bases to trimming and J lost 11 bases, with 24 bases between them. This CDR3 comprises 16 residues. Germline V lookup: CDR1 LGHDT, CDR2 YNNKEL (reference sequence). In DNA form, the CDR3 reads TGTGCCAGCAGCCAGCGAGACAGCGGAACCCCGAAGGGGCAGTATTTT. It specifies CASSQRDSGTPKGQYF.

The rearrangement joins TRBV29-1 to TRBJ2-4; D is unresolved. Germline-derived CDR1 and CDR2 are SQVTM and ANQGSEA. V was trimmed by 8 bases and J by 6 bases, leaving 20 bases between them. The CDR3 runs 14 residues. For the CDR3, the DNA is TGCAGCACGACGGACCCGGTGTATGGAAACATTCAGTACTTC. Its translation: CSTTDPVYGNIQYF.

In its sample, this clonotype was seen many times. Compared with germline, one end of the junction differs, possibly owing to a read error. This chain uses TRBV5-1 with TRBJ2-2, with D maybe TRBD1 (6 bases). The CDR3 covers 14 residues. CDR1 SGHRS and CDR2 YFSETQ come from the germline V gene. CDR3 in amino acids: CASSQGPGTGELFF. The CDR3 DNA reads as TGTGCCAGCAGCCAGGGGCCGGGCACCGGGGAGCTGTTTTTT.

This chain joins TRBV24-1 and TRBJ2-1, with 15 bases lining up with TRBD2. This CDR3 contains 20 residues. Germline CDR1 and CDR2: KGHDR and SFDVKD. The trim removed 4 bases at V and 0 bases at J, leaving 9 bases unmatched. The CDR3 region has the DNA TGTGCCACCAGTGACCTTAGGACTAGCGGGAGGGGAAGCTCCTACAATGAGCAGTTCTTC. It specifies CATSDLRTSGRGSSYNEQFF.

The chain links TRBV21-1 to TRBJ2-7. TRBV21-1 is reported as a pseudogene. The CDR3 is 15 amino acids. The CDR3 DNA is TGTGCCAGCAGCAAAGCTGTATATAGGAGTGGGGAGCAGTACTTC. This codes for CASSKAVYRSGEQYF.

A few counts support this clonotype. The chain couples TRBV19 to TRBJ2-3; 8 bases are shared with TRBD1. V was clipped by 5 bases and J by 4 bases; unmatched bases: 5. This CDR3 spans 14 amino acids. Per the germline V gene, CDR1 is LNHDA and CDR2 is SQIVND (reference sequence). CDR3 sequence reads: CASSDGQGADTQYF. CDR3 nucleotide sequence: TGTGCCAGTAGTGACGGACAGGGTGCAGATACGCAGTATTTT.

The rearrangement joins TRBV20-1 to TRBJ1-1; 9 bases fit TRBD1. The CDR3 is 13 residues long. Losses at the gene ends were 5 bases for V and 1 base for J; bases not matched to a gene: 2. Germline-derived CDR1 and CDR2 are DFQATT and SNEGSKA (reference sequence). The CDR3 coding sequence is TGCAGTGCTTACAGGGGGCAGAACACTGAAGCTTTCTTT. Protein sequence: CSAYRGQNTEAFF.

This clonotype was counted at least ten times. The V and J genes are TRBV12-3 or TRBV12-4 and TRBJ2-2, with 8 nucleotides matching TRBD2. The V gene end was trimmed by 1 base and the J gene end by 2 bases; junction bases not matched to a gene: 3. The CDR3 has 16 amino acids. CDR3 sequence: CASSLERGPNTGELFF. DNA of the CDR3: TGTGCCAGCAGTTTAGAGCGGGGGCCAAACACCGGGGAGCTGTTTTTT.

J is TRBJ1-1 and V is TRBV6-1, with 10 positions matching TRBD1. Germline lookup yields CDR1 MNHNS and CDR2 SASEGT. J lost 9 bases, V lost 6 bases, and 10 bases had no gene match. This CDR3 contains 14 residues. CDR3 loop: CASSNIPGQGKAFF. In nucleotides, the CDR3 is TGTGCCAGCAGCAATATTCCGGGACAGGGGAAAGCTTTCTTT.

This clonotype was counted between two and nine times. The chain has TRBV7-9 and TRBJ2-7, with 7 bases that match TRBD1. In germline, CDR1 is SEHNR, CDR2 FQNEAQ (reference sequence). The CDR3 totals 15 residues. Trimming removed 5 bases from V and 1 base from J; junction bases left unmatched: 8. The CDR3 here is CASSPGQPGSYEQYF. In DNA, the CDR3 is TGTGCCAGCAGCCCGGGACAGCCAGGGTCCTACGAGCAGTACTTC.

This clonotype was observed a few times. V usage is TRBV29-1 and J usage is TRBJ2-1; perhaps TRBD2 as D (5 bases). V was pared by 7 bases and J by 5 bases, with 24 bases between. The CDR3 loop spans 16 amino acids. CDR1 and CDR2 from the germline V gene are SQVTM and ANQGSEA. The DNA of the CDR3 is TGCAGCGCTCCCTTCTGGGTTGCGGGTGCACACAATGAGCAGTTCTTC. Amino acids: CSAPFWVAGAHNEQFF.

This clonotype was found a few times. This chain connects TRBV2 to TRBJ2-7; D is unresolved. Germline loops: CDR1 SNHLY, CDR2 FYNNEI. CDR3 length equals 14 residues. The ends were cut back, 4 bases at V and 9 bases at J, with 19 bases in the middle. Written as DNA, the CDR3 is TGTGCCAGCAGTGCACCGACACCACCGGTGGGGCAGTACTTC. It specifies CASSAPTPPVGQYF.

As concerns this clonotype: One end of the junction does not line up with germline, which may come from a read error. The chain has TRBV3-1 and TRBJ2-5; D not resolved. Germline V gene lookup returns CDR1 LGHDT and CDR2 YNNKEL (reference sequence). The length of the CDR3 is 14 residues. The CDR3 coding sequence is TGTGTCAGCAGCCAAGTAACCTTTCGAGAGACCCAGTACTTC. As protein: CVSSQVTFRETQYF.

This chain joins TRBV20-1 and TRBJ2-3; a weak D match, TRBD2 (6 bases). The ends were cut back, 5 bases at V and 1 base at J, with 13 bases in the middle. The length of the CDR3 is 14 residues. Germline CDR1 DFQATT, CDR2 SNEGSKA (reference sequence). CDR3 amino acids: CSADQRARTDTQYF. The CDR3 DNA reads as TGCAGTGCTGACCAGCGGGCCCGCACAGATACGCAGTATTTT.

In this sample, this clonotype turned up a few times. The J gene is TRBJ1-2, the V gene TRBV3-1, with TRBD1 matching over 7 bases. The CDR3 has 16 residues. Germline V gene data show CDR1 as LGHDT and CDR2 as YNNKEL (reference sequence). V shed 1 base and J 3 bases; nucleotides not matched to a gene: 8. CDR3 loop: CASSQVMTGLDYGYTF. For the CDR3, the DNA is TGTGCCAGCAGCCAAGTCATGACAGGGTTGGACTATGGCTACACCTTC.

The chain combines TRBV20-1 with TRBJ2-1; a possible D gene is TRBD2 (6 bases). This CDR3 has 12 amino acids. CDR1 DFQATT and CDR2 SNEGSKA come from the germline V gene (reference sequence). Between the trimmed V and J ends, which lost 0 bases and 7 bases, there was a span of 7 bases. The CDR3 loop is CSAREGRNEQFF. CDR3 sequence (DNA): TGCAGTGCTAGAGAGGGGAGGAATGAGCAGTTCTTC.

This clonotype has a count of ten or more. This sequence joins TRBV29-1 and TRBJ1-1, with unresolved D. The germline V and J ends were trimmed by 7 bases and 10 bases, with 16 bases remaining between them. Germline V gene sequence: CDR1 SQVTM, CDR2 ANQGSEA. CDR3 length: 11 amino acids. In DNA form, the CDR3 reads TGCAGCGCCAGGATTCAGTCTCTAGCTTTCTTT. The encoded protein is CSARIQSLAFF.

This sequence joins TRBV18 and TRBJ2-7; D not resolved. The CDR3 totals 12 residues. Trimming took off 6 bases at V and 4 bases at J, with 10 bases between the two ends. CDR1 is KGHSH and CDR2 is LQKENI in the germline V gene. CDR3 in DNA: TGTGCCAGCTCTCAAACAGAGTACGAGCAGTACTTC. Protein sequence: CASSQTEYEQYF. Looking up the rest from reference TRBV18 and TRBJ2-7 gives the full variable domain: NAGVMQNPRHLVRRRGQEARLRCSPMKGHSHVYWYRQLPEEGLKFMVYLQKENIIDESGMPKERFSAEFPKEGPSILRIQQVVRGDSAAYFCASSQTEYEQYFGPGTRLTVT.

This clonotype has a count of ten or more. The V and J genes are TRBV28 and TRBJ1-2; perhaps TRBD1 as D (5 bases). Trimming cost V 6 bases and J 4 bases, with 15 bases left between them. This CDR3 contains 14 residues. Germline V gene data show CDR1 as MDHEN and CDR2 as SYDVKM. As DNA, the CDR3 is TGTGCCAGCAGCCCTACAGGACCTGTCTATGGCTACACCTTC. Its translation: CASSPTGPVYGYTF.

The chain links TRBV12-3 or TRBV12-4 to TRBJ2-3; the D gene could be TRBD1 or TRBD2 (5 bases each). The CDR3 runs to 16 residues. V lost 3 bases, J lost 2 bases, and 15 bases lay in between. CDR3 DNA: TGTGCCAGCAGTTTTCTTACCCGGGACCCCACAGATACGCAGTATTTT. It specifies CASSFLTRDPTDTQYF.

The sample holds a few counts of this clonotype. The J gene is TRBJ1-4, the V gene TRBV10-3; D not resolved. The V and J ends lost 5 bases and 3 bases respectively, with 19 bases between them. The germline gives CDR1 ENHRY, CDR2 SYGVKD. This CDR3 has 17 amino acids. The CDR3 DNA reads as TGTGCCATCAGTCAATCCCCGATAGGACGGTCTAATGAAAAACTGTTTTTT. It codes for CAISQSPIGRSNEKLFF.

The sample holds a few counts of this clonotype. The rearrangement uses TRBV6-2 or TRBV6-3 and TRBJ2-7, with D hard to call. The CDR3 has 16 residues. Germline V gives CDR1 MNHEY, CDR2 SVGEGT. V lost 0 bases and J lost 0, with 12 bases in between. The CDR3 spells CASSYSILSASYEQYF. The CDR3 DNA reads TGTGCCAGCAGTTACTCGATTTTGAGCGCCTCCTACGAGCAGTACTTC.

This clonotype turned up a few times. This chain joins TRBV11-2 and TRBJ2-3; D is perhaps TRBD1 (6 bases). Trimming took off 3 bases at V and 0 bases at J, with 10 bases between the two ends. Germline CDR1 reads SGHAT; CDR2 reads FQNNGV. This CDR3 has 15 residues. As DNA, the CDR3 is TGTGCCAGCAGCTTGACAGGATACAGCACAGATACGCAGTATTTT. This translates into CASSLTGYSTDTQYF.

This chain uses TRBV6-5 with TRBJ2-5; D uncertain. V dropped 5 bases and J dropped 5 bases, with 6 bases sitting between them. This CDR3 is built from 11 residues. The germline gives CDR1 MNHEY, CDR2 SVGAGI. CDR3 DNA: TGTGCCAGCAGTAATTGGGAGACCCAGTACTTC. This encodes CASSNWETQYF.

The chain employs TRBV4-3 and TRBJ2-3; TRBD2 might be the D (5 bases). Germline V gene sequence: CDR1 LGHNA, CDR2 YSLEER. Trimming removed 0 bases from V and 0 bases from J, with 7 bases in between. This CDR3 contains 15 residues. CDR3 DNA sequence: TGCGCCAGCAGCCAAGATGCGGGCAGCACAGATACGCAGTATTTT. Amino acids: CASSQDAGSTDTQYF.

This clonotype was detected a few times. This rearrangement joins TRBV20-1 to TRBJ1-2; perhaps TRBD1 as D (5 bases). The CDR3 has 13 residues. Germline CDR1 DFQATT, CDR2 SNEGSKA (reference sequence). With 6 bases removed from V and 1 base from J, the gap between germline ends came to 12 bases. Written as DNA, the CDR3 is TGCAGTGCAAGTCCGGGACTTAACTATGGCTACACCTTC. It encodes CSASPGLNYGYTF.

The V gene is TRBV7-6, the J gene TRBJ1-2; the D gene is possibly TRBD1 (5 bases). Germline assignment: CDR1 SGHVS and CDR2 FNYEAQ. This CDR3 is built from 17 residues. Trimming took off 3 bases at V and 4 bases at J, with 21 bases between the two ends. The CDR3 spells CASSFSGPPGKFYGYTF. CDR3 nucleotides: TGTGCCAGCAGCTTTTCTGGCCCCCCAGGGAAATTCTATGGCTACACCTTC.

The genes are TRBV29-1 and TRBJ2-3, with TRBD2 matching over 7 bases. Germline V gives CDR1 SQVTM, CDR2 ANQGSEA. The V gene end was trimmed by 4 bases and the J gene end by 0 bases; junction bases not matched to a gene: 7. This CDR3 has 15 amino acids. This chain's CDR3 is CSVGRGAGSTDTQYF. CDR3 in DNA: TGCAGCGTTGGTCGAGGAGCGGGAAGCACAGATACGCAGTATTTT.

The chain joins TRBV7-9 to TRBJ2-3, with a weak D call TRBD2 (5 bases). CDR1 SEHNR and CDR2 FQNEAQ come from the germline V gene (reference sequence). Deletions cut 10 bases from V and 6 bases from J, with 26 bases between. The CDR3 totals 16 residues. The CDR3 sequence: CAMSPRNGLAPDTQYF. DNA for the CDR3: TGTGCCATGAGCCCTAGGAACGGGCTAGCACCCGATACGCAGTATTTT.